Each of the 4 T cell receptor beta chains below was sequenced from the same sample in a study of blood T cell repertoires in COVID-19. This table comes from immunoSEQ multiplex PCR, and its TCRdb copy is limited to in-frame clones, with some not included. The sample has around 150,000 clones, 70% to 85% seen once; the top ten hold about a tenth. Sequencing used peripheral blood. The source is a man in his 60s who had recovered from COVID-19.

This clone has more than one count but fewer than ten. The chain uses TRBV4-2 and TRBJ1-1, with D possibly TRBD1 on 6 matching bases. In germline, CDR1 is LGHNA, CDR2 YNFKEQ. The CDR3 is 15 amino acids. Between the trimmed V and J ends, which lost 7 bases and 1 base, there was a span of 16 bases. The CDR3 DNA reads TGTGCCAGCACCTTCCTTGGGGGGGCGAACACTGAAGCTTTCTTT. It is translated as CASTFLGGANTEAFF.

The chain combines TRBV5-6 with TRBJ1-4; TRBD1 aligns across 11 bases. With V trimmed by 4 bases and J by 0 bases, 2 bases remained unmatched. The CDR3 totals 16 residues. The germline V gene has CDR1 SGHDT and CDR2 YYEEEE. CDR3 sequence reads: CASSRDRGSTNEKLFF. CDR3 nucleotide sequence: TGTGCCAGCAGCCGGGACAGGGGGTCAACTAATGAAAAACTGTTTTTT.

The chain couples TRBV24-1 to TRBJ2-2; 7 nucleotides line up with TRBD1. This CDR3 is built from 15 residues. CDR1 and CDR2 (germline): KGHDR, SFDVKD. With 3 bases clipped from V and 4 bases from J, the junction kept 4 bases outside the gene matches. CDR3 sequence: CATSDIGQVTGELFF. CDR3 in DNA: TGTGCCACCAGTGATATTGGACAGGTCACCGGGGAGCTGTTTTTT.

J is TRBJ2-5 and V is TRBV7-8, with TRBD2 matching over 8 bases. Germline lookup yields CDR1 SGHVS and CDR2 FQNEAQ. Trimming at V came to 1 base and at J to 4 bases, leaving 11 bases not matched to a gene. This CDR3 spans 17 amino acids. This CDR3 is CASSLEPPGGRGETQYF. CDR3 coding DNA: TGTGCCAGCAGCTTAGAACCCCCGGGGGGGCGTGGAGAGACCCAGTACTTC.